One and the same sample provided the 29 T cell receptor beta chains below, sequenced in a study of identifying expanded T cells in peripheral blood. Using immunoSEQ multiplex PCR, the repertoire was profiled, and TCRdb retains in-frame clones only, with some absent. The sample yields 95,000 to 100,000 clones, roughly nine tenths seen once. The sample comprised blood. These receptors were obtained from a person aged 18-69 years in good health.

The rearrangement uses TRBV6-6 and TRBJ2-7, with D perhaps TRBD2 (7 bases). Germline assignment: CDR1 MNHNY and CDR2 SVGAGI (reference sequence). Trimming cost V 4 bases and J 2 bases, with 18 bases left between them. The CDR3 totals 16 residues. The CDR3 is CASSSPPRGGPYEQYF. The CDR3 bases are TGTGCCAGCAGTTCTCCCCCTAGGGGGGGCCCCTACGAGCAGTACTTC.

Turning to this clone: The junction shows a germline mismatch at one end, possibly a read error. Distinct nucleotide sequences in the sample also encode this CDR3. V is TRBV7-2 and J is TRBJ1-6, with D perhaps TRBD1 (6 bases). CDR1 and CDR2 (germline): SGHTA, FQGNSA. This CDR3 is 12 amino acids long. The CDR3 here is CASSSQGSPLHF. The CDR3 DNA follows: TGCGCCAGCAGCTCACAGGGTTCACCCCTCCACTTT.

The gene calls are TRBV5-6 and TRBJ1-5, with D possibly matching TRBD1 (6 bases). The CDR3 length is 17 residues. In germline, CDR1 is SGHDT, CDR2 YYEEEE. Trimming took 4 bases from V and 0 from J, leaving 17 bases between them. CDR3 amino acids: CASSLRQESISNQPQHF. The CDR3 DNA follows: TGTGCCAGCAGCCTAAGACAGGAGAGTATTAGCAATCAGCCCCAGCATTTT.

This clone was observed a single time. The CDR3 protein is CARSSGTAEQMLVRYNSPLHF. The CDR3 DNA follows: TGCGCCAGGAGCTCGGGAACGGCAGAACAAATGTTAGTACGCTATAATTCACCCCTCCACTTT. This chain links TRBV23-1 with TRBJ1-6; no firm D call. TRBV23-1 is sorted into the ORF group, with uncertain function. The germline V and J ends were trimmed by 9 bases and 3 bases, with 33 bases remaining between them. This CDR3 is built from 21 residues.

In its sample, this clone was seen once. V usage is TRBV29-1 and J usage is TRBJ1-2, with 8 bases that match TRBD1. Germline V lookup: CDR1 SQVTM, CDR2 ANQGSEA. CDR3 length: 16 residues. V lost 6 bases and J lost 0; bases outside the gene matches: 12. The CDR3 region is CSVRLETGEANYGYTF. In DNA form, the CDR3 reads TGCAGCGTCCGCCTTGAGACAGGGGAAGCTAACTATGGCTACACCTTC.

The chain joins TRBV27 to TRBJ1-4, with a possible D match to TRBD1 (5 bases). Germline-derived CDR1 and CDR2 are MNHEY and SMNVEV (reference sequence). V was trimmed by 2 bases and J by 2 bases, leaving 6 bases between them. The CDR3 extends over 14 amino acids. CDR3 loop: CASSLEGTNEKLFF. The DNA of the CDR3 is TGTGCCAGCAGTTTAGAGGGGACTAATGAAAAACTGTTTTTT. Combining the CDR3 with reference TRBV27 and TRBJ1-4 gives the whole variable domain EAQVTQNPRYLITVTGKKLTVTCSQNMNHEYMSWYRQDPGLGLRQIYYSMNVEVTDKGDVPEGYKVSRKEKRNFPLILESPSPNQTSLYFCASSLEGTNEKLFFGSGTQLSVL.

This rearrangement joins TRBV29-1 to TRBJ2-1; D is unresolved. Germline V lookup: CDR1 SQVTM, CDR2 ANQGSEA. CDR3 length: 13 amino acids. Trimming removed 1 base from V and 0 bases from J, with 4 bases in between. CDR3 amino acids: CSVEGGSYNEQFF. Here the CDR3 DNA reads TGCAGCGTTGAAGGGGGCTCCTACAATGAGCAGTTCTTC.

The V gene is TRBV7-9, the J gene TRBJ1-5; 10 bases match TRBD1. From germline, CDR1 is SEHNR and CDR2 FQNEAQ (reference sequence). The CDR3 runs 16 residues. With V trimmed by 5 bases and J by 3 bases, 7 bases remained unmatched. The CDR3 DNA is TGTGCCAGCAGCCCTGGGGGACAGGGGAACAATCAGCCCCAGCATTTT. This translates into CASSPGGQGNNQPQHF.

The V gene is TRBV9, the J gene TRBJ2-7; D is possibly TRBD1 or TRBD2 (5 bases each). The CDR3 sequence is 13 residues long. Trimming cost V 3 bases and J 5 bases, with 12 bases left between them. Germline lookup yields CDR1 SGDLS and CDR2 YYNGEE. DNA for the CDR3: TGTGCCAGCAGCGCAACAGTGGGGGACGAGCAGTACTTC. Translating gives CASSATVGDEQYF.

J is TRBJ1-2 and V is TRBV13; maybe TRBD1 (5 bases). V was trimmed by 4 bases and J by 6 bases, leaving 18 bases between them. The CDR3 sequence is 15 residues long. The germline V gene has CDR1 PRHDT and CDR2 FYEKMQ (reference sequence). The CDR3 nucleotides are TGTGCCAGCAGCTCGTTCGCAGGGCAAGGCCATGGCTACACCTTC. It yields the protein CASSSFAGQGHGYTF. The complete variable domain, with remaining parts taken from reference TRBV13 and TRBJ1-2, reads AAGVIQSPRHLIKEKRETATLKCYPIPRHDTVYWYQQGPGQDPQFLISFYEKMQSDKGSIPDRFSAQQFSDYHSELNMSSLELGDSALYFCASSSFAGQGHGYTFGSGTRLTVV.

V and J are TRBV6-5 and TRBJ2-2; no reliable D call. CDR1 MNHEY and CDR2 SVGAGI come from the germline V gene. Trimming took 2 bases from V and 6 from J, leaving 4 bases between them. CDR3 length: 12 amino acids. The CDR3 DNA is TGTGCCAGCAGTTACAGGCCCGGGGAGCTGTTTTTT. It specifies CASSYRPGELFF.

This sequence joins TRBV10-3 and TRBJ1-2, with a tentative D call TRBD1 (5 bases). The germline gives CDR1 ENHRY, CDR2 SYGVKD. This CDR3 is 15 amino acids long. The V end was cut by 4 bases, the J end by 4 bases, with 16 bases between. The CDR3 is CAISGDPGKLYGYTF. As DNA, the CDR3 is TGTGCCATCAGTGGGGACCCAGGAAAACTCTATGGCTACACCTTC.

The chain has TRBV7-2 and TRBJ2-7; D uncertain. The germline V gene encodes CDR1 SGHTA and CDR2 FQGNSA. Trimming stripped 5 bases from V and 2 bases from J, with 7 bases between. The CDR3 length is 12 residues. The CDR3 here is CASSHPTYEQYF. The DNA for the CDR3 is TGTGCCAGCAGCCACCCTACCTACGAGCAGTACTTC.

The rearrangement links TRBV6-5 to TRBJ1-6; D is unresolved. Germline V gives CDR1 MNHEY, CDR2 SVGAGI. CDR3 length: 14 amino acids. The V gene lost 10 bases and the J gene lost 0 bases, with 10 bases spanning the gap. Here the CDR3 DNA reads TGTGCCACACGTGGAGGCTCCTATAATTCACCCCTCCACTTT. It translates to CATRGGSYNSPLHF.

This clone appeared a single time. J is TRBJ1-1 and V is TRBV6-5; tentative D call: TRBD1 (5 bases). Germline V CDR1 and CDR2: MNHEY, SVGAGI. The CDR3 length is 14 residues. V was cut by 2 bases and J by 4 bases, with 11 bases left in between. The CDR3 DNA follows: TGTGCCAGCAGTTACGGAGCAGGGAGCACTGAAGCTTTCTTT. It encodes CASSYGAGSTEAFF.

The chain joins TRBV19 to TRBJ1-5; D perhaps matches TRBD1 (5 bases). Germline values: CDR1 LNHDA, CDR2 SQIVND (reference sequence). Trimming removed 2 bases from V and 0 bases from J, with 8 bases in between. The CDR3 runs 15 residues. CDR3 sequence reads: CASSIRGYSNQPQHF. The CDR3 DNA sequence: TGTGCCAGTAGTATACGGGGCTATAGCAATCAGCCCCAGCATTTT.

The CDR3 DNA is TGTGCCACCAGAGGACAGAGCTCCTATAATTCACCCCTCCACTTT. It encodes CATRGQSSYNSPLHF. This chain joins TRBV15 and TRBJ1-6, with D perhaps matching TRBD1 (6 bases). The CDR3 is 15 amino acids. V was trimmed by 6 bases and J by 0 bases, leaving 9 bases between them. In germline, CDR1 is LNHNV, CDR2 YYDKDF (reference sequence).

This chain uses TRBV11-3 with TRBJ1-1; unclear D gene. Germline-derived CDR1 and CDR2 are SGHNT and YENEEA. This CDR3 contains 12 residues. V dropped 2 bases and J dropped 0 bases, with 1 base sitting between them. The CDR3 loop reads CASSLLNTEAFF. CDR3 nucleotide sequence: TGTGCCAGCAGCTTACTGAACACTGAAGCTTTCTTT. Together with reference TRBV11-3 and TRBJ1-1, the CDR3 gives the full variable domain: EAGVVQSPRYKIIEKKQPVAFWCNPISGHNTLYWYLQNLGQGPELLIRYENEEAVDDSQLPKDRFSAERLKGVDSTLKIQPAELGDSAVYLCASSLLNTEAFFGQGTRLTVV.

The CDR3 nucleotides read TGTGCCACCTCCCCCGGGGGGGTCACCGGGGAGCTGTTTTTT. Protein product: CATSPGGVTGELFF. V and J are TRBV25-1 and TRBJ2-2, with 8 bases lining up with TRBD2. The V gene end was trimmed by 10 bases and the J gene end by 4 bases; junction bases not matched to a gene: 8. The CDR3 runs 14 residues. CDR1 is MGHDK and CDR2 is SYGVNS in the germline V gene.

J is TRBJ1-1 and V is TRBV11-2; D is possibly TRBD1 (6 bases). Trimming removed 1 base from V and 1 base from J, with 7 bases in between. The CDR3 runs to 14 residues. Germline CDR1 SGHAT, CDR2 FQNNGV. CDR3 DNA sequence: TGTGCCAGCAGCTTAGGGACAGAGAACACTGAAGCTTTCTTT. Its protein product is CASSLGTENTEAFF.

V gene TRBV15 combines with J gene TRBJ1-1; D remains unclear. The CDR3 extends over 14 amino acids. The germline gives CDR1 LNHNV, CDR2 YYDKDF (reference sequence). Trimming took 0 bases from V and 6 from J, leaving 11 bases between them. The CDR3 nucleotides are TGTGCCACCAGCAGAGATGCAAAAGGTCCTGAAGCTTTCTTT. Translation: CATSRDAKGPEAFF.

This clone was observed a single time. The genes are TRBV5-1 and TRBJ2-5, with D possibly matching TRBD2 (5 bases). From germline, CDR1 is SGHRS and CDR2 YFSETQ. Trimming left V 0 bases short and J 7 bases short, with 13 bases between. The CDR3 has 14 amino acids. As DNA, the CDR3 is TGCGCCAGCAGCTTGGCCTGGGCCGCGGGGACCCAGTACTTC. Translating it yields CASSLAWAAGTQYF. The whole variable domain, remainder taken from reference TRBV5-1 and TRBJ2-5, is KAGVTQTPRYLIKTRGQQVTLSCSPISGHRSVSWYQQTPGQGLQFLFEYFSETQRNKGNFPGRFSGRQFSNSRSEMNVSTLELGDSALYLCASSLAWAAGTQYFGPGTRLLVL.

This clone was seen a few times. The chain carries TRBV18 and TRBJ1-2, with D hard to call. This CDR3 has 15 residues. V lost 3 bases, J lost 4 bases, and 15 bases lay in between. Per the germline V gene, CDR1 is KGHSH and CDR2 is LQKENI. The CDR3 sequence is CASSPTDDPGYGYTF. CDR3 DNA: TGTGCCAGCTCACCGACGGACGATCCCGGCTATGGCTACACCTTC.

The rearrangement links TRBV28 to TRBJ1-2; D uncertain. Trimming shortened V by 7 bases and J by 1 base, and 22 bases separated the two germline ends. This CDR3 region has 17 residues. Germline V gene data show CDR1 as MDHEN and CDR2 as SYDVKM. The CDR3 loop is CASTTLGSPNINYGYTF. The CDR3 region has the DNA TGTGCCAGCACCACTCTCGGGTCTCCAAACATTAACTATGGCTACACCTTC.

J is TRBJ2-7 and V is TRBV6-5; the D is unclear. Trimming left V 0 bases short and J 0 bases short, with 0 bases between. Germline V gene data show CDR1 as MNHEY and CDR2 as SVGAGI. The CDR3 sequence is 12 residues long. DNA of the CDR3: TGTGCCAGCAGTTACTCCTCCTACGAGCAGTACTTC. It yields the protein CASSYSSYEQYF.

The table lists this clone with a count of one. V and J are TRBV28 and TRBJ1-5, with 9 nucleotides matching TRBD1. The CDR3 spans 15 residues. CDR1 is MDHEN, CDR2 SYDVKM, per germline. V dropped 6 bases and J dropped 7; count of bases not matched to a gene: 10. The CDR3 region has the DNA TGTGCCAGCAGCTCATTACAGGGGGCGGGGCAGCCCCAGCATTTT. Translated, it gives CASSSLQGAGQPQHF.

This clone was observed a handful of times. The CDR3 DNA reads TGTGCCGCGCAAGTCGTAGGGGCAGAGACCCAGTACTTC. Translated, it gives CAAQVVGAETQYF. The chain uses TRBV5-8 and TRBJ2-5; tentative D call: TRBD1 (5 bases). There are 13 residues in the CDR3. The V gene lost 10 bases and the J gene lost 4 bases, with 17 bases spanning the gap. Germline-derived CDR1 and CDR2 are SGHTS and YDEGEE. The entire variable domain, with the rest obtained from reference TRBV5-8 and TRBJ2-5, is as follows: EAGVTQSPTHLIKTRGQQATLRCSPISGHTSVYWYQQALGLGLQFLLWYDEGEERNRGNFPPRFSGRQFPNYSSELNVNALELEDSALYLCAAQVVGAETQYFGPGTRLLVL.

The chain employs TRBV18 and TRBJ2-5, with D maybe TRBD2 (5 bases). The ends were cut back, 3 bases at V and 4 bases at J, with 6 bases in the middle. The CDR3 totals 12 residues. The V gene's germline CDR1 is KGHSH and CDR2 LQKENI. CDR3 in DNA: TGTGCCAGCTCACCGGGGAGAGAGACCCAGTACTTC. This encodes CASSPGRETQYF. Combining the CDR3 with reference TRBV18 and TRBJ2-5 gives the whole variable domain NAGVMQNPRHLVRRRGQEARLRCSPMKGHSHVYWYRQLPEEGLKFMVYLQKENIIDESGMPKERFSAEFPKEGPSILRIQQVVRGDSAAYFCASSPGRETQYFGPGTRLLVL.

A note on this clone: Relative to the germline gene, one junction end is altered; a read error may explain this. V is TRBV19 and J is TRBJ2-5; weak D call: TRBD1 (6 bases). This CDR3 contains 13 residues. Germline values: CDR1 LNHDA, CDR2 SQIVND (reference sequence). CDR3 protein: CASSTGVQQTQYF. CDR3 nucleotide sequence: TGTGCCAGTAGTACAGGGGTCCAACAGACCCAGTACTTC.